This T cell receptor (beta chain) emerged from a study of memory CD4+ T cells and cytomegalovirus serostatus. General study results and limits: Repertoires predicted CMV serostatus with median bootstrapped AUC of 0.95.

Only in-frame clones appear in the TCRdb table, and some are missing; sequencing was by immunoSEQ multiplex PCR. The sample holds around 45,000 clones, about 70% seen once. The germline CDR1 and CDR2 sequences are LNHDA and SQIVND (reference sequence). The CDR3 has 15 residues. After removal of 3 bases from V and 7 bases from J, the junction contained 10 bases not matched to a gene. Single viable CD3+CD4+CD8-CD45RO+ cells were sorted as the memory CD4+ T cells. CMV serostatus came from serum IgG against pp150, pp28, p38, p52. Positive selection with CD4 microbeads enriched total CD4+ T cells. Notes on this clone: Its antigen is currently unknown.

What was sequenced was memory CD4+ T cells from blood. V is TRBV19 and J is TRBJ1-2, with 8 positions matching TRBD1. This sequence was found in an adult in good health and CMV-seropositive. In DNA, the CDR3 is TGTGCCAGTAGTATCCCGGGGGCCGGGACAGGTGGCTACACCTTC. Translation: CASSIPGAGTGGYTF.